A selection of T cell receptor beta chains follows, all from one sample in a study of control samples from healthy donors and cancer patients. Sequencing was performed with immunoSEQ multiplex PCR; in TCRdb, only in-frame clones are kept and a portion is missing. The data contain around 130,000 clones, approximately 91% of them seen just once; the ten biggest clones take up roughly 3.1%. Source material: blood. The receptor source for this set is a man between 50 and 59 years old in good health. CDR3s include the opening cysteine and the closing phenylalanine or tryptophan.

TRBV12-3/TRBV12-4,TRBJ2-2,CATSGQTTGELFF
TRBV3-1/TRBV3-2,TRBJ1-5,CASSPAEGNQPQHF
TRBV3-1/TRBV3-2,TRBJ1-6,CASSHRGNNSPLHF
TRBV7-8,TRBJ2-3,CASSPQGPSRADTQYF
TRBV9,TRBJ1-2,CASSVSSGVDNYGYTF
TRBV28,TRBJ1-2,CASRDKNYGYTF
TRBV2,TRBJ2-3,CASSSFQTTDTQYF
TRBV24-1,TRBJ2-1,CATSGEDRSHEQFF
TRBV28,TRBJ1-2,CASRSGDANYGYTF
TRBV27,TRBJ2-7,CASSLTPSQGAEQYF
TRBV28,TRBJ2-5,CASTSAGGTGPYQETQYF
TRBV2,TRBJ1-5,CASQRGESNQPQHF
TRBV11-3,TRBJ2-3,CASSRGTRGDTQYF
TRBV2,TRBJ2-3,CASSENPASTDTQYF
TRBV5-1,TRBJ2-4,CASSLEDTGNAKNIQYF
TRBV30,TRBJ2-2,CAWSSIGELFF